This T cell receptor (beta chain) was found in a study of cytomegalovirus exposure and HLA in healthy donors (dated by TCRdb to about 2017). Broadly, across the study: An earlier analysis of 587 of the donors reported roughly 300 Gb of sequence data and around 120 million unique TCR beta sequences from about 179 million T cells. Around 320 gigabases of sequencing data and tens of millions of unique TCR sequences were included in an early release covering 550 to 800 HLA-typed donors. Of the approximately 400 genotyped donors, over 80% were placed in the genetic ancestry cluster associated with self-reported Caucasian donors. The study was designed to test whether signatures of past pathogen exposure could be identified by cataloging public T cell receptors. The study profiled the T cell repertoires of about 720 subjects by immunosequencing and related them to cytomegalovirus serostatus. A separate validation cohort of more than 100 different subjects was used in addition to the approximately 670-subject first cohort. High-throughput TCR immunosequencing, statistical association of individual TCRs with disease status, and machine learning were combined to predict cytomegalovirus infection status. In a later analysis, previously published TCR beta repertoires from 550 to 700 donors were re-analyzed and high-resolution HLA genotyping was added so that TCR occurrence patterns could be studied. The later analysis used no new phenotypic data to find candidate immune exposures, relying instead on TCR beta sequences and their occurrence across donors. An earlier analysis of several hundred of the donors applied high-throughput TCR beta sequencing to assess whether each TCR beta V gene segment acted as functional or pseudogenic. Donor age, sex, ethnicity and CMV serostatus were compiled alongside the repertoire data. A later genetic analysis used genome-wide SNP genotypes for about 60% of the roughly 700 donors, treating that subset as a discovery cohort. All discovery cohort repertoires had been generated on a single sequencing platform. HLA typing covered class I and class II loci at four-digit resolution. The number of typed donors differed by locus: roughly 629-630 for A, B, C, DRB1 and DQB1; 522 for DQA1; over 600 for DPA1; and around 490 for DPB1. Because of strong linkage in the cohort, roughly five DR-DQ haplotypes were treated as single units for association and clustering. Across 398 genotyped donors of the cohort, an average of roughly 200,000 unique TCR beta nucleotide sequences per donor were sequenced, and 15% to 20% of those sequences were non-productive. Overall results and qualifications from the work: Linkage disequilibrium might explain the correlated functional status among segregating V segments, but an unknown experimental factor could not be ruled out. A later analysis associated approximately 17,000 TCR beta sequences with specific HLA alleles at a false discovery rate of 0.05. Because HLA typing was unavailable for some donors at each locus, only the typed subset was used in association tests. According to a later genetic analysis, donors in an Asian-associated ancestry cluster had fewer N-insertions in productive TCRs than the approximately 630-donor mean. CMV serostatus was the only immune exposure information available for the cohort. When HLA alleles, especially DR and DQ, strongly co-occurred, TCR associations were difficult to assign to individual alleles. Only TCR beta chains were sequenced in this cohort, and the absence of alpha or paired-chain data limited detectable features. An earlier analysis of approximately 590 of the donors showed that most TCR beta V segments appeared in productive rearrangements either about 87% or about 30% of the time, which broadly matched IMGT annotations. The authors suggested that the approach could potentially be extended to other disease states and immunological phenotypes. In a later analysis, HLA-associated TCR beta chains were found to be more clonally expanded and to have lower generation probabilities than equally common non-associated chains. Cytomegalovirus status was reported to be diagnosed by the classifier with high specificity and sensitivity in both the original and validation cohorts. A cluster of highly shared sequence variants was judged likely to represent a technical artifact of the sequencing pipeline. A later analysis reported that several top co-occurrence clusters appeared linked to parvovirus B19, influenza, CMV and Epstein-Barr virus. Presence/absence analyses assumed roughly uniform sequencing depth across donors, an assumption that may not hold. Most TCR sequences were seen in very few donors, while some public TCRs were found in many individuals. About 17 rarely observed V segments, including chromosome 9 orphons, were excluded from the earlier analysis of several hundred of the donors because counts were too low. According to a later analysis, TCR association rates differed among HLA loci, with DRB1 alleles showing the most associated TCRs and HLA-C alleles showing the fewest. A later analysis found that most CMV-associated TCR beta chains appeared HLA-restricted, with HLA associations seemingly driven largely by CMV exposure. In vitro tests confirmed that a few of the cytomegalovirus-associated TCR beta chains recognize cytomegalovirus antigens. A further reported finding was that TCR beta sequences accurately predicted the HLA-A and HLA-B alleles for most subjects in the first cohort. V-gene and J-gene trimming of TCR beta chains was associated with a missense DCLRE1C variant in a later genetic analysis, and the association was replicated in an independent cohort. The study listed approximately 150 TCR beta chains as associated with cytomegalovirus.

As for this clone: The target of this receptor is not known. The record has no base qualities; no much larger clone is one base away.

The receptor library was made with the immunoSEQ multiplex PCR assay. The multiplex PCR relied on a mix of 60 forward primers for TCR Vbeta segments and 13 reverse primers for TCR Jbeta segments. A multiplex PCR assay on genomic DNA amplified the CDR3 region of rearranged TCR beta genes. The amplified TCR beta libraries were sequenced on the Illumina HiSeq System as 87-base-pair reads. The published analysis was carried out like this. A later analysis tallied approximately 87 million unique TCR beta chains across the 666 repertoires, and approximately 12 million of those chains were shared by two or more donors. Raw reads were error-corrected and collapsed into unique sequences by a nearest-neighbor algorithm in which closely related sequences were merged to remove PCR and sequencing errors. To assign V, D and J gene segments, CDR3 sequences were aligned to IMGT reference sequences. For a sequence to be retained, at least a six-nucleotide match to both a V gene segment and a J gene segment was required. A rearrangement counted as productive if the CDR3 had no stop codons and remained in frame with V and J, and every other rearrangement counted as non-productive. Following IMGT convention, CDR3 was defined as the stretch from the second conserved V-encoded cysteine up to the conserved J-encoded phenylalanine. In an earlier analysis of around 600 of the donors, sequences lacking an unambiguous match to a single V gene segment were excluded. An earlier analysis of several hundred of the donors classified V segments as functional when productive rearrangements were above 56.7% and as segregating when the standard deviation between donors was above 5%. A statistical classification framework was built to diagnose cytomegalovirus status from the catalog of TCR beta chain sequences. A later analysis assigned V and J genes by comparing TCR nucleotide sequences with IMGT/GENE-DB human TR gene sequences. The TCRdist pipeline was used in a later analysis to assign CDR3 sequences and most-parsimonious VDJ recombination scenarios. In a later analysis, each TCR beta chain was defined by its CDR3 amino acid sequence together with its V-gene family, and reads lacking a unique V-gene family were excluded. As a way to deal with suspected cross-contamination and a sequencing artifact, a later analysis dropped nearly 600 nucleotide sequences that were highly shared and had low generation probability. A later analysis calculated a clonal expansion index for each public chain from normalized within-repertoire ranks of inferred template counts. In a later analysis, generation probabilities were computed with a VDJ recombination model fitted to out-of-frame rearrangements, and the resulting probabilities were checked against IGoR. A later analysis scored TCR-TCR, TCR-HLA and TCR-CMV co-occurrence with hypergeometric tests, applying a repertoire-size bias correction to TCR pairs. False discovery rates were estimated in a later analysis by permuting HLA or CMV assignments 20 times. A later analysis grouped co-occurring TCRs with DBSCAN, adding TCRdist sequence similarity when clustering within HLA-allele-positive subsets. Co-occurrence clustering excluded repertoires with fewer than 30,000 or more than 120,000 public chains, plus five with anomalous nucleotide sharing. In TCRdb, the immuneACCESS table is reduced to in-frame sequences with V and J assigned. These tables do not hold every clone; where another copy was compared, an unresolved V gene accounts for under half, and the others remain unexplained. V, J and clone size are those of that table, while D and trimming were read from the DNA. In all, the sample holds 200,000 to 250,000 clones, and approximately 80% of those were seen once. Approximately 3.8% of the sample belongs to the ten largest clones.

In total, roughly 670 healthy bone marrow donors made up the cohort. At the time of sampling, every cohort member was nominally healthy, though immune exposures that went unrecorded were likely present. The donor tested CMV seronegative, placing the donor among the roughly 340 seronegative members of the cohort. Each donor provided a peripheral blood sample, and peripheral blood mononuclear cells were used for TCR beta sequencing. The Qiagen DNeasy Blood Extraction Kit was used to extract genomic DNA from the blood cell samples. The specimen sequenced was PBMCs. This sequence was found in a male donor in good health and CMV-seronegative.

The DNA sequence is TGTGCCAGCAGCCTTTTACCCGGGACTAGGAACACAGATACGCAGTATTTT. This sequence encodes CASSLLPGTRNTDTQYF. The chain uses TRBV7-3 and TRBJ2-3, with 8 bases in between that match TRBD2. Based on the germline V gene, the CDR1 and CDR2 sequences are SGHTA and FQGTGA. The V end gives up 5 bases and the J end 2 bases, leaving 12 bases in the junction not matched to a gene. CDR3 length: 17 amino acids, cysteine to phenylalanine. Just the 51-base CDR3 DNA is kept, in frame starting at base 1.